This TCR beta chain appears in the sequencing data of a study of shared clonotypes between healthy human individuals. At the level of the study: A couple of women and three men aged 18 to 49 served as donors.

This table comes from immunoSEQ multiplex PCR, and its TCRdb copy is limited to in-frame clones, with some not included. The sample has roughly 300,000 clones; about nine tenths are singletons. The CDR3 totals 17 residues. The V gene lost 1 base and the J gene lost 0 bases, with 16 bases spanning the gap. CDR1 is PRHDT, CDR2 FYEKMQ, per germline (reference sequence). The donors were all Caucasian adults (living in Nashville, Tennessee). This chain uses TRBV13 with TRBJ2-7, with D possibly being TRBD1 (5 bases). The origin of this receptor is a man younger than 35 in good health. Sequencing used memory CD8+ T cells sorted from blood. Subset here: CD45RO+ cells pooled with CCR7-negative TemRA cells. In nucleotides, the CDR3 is TGTGCCAGCAGCTTAGATCTCGTGGCAGGGAACTCCTACGAGCAGTACTTC. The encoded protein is CASSLDLVAGNSYEQYF.